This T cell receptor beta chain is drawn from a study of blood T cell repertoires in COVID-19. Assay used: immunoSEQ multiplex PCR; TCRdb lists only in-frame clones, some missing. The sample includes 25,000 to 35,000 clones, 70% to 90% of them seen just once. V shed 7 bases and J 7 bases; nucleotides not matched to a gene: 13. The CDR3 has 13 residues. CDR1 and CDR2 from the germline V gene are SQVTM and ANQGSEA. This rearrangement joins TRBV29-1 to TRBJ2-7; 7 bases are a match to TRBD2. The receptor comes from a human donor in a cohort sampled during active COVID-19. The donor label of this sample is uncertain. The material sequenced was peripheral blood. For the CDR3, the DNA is TGCAGCGCCGCCCGGGGTAGGGAGGGTGAGCAGTACTTC. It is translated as CSAARGREGEQYF.